This T cell receptor (beta chain) was retrieved from a study of liver allograft versus peripheral blood T cells. About the research overall: In transplanted livers, T cell receptor repertoires were compared with those found in the recipients' peripheral blood.

TCRdb independently ran MiXCR on the reads; one entry per CDR3 protein. The sample records thousands of distinct CDR3 sequences, less than 20% being singletons. V was shortened by 4 bases and J by 3 bases, with 10 bases between the two germline ends. CDR1 and CDR2 from the germline V gene are SGHDT and YYEEEE. The CDR3 runs to 14 residues. Sample share makes this clonotype medium-sized. Its specificity is not known. Study-level results: Within liver allografts, T cell receptor repertoires were reportedly different from those in peripheral blood.

V and J are TRBV5-6 and TRBJ2-2, with TRBD1 as a possible D gene (6 bases). The clonotype was recovered from a human patient who had a liver transplant. Certain T cells may be donor cells from the graft. The chain's CDR3 is CASSGDTYTGELFF. In DNA form, the CDR3 reads TGTGCCAGCAGCGGGGACACATACACCGGGGAGCTGTTTTTT. Together with reference TRBV5-6 and TRBJ2-2, the CDR3 gives the full variable domain: DAGVTQSPTHLIKTRGQQVTLRCSPKSGHDTVSWYQQALGQGPQFIFQYYEEEERQRGNFPDRFSGHQFPNYSSELNVNALLLGDSALYLCASSGDTYTGELFFGEGSRLTVL.